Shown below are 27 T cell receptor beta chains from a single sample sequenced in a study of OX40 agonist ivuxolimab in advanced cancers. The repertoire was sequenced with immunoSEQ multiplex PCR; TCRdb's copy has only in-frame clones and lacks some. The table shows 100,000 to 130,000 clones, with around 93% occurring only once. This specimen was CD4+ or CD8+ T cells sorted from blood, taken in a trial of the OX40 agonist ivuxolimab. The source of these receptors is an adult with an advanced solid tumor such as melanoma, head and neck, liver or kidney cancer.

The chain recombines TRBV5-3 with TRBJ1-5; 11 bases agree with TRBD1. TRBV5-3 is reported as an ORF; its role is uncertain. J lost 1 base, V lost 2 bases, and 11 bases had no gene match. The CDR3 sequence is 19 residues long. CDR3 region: CARSFNIRTGGLSNQPQHF. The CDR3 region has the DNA TGTGCCAGAAGCTTCAACATCCGGACAGGGGGCTTGAGCAATCAGCCCCAGCATTTT.

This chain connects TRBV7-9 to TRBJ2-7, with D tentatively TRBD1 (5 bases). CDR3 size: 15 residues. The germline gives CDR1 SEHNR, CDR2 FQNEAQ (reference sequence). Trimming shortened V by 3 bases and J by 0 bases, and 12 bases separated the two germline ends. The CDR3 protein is CASSFQQEISYEQYF. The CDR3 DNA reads TGTGCCAGCAGCTTCCAACAGGAAATCTCCTACGAGCAGTACTTC.

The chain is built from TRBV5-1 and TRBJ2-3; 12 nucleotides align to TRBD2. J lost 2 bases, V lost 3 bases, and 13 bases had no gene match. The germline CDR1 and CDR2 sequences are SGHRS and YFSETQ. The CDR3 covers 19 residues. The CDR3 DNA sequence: TGCGCCAGCAGCTCCCCCAACCTGACTAGCGGGAGATACACAGATACGCAGTATTTT. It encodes CASSSPNLTSGRYTDTQYF.

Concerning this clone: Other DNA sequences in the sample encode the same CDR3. CDR3: CAWSEGRGQYF. As DNA, the CDR3 is TGTGCCTGGAGTGAGGGTCGGGGGCAGTACTTC. This rearrangement joins TRBV30 to TRBJ2-7, with D maybe TRBD2 (5 bases). From germline, CDR1 is GTSNPN and CDR2 SVGIG (reference sequence). The CDR3 is 11 amino acids. V gave up 1 base and J gave up 9 bases, with 10 bases separating them.

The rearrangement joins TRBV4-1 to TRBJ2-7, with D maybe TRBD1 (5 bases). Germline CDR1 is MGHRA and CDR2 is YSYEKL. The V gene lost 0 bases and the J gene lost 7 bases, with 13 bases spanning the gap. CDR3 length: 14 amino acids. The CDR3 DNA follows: TGCGCCAGCAGCCAAGACTGGGGCCTGGGGGAGCAGTACTTC. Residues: CASSQDWGLGEQYF.

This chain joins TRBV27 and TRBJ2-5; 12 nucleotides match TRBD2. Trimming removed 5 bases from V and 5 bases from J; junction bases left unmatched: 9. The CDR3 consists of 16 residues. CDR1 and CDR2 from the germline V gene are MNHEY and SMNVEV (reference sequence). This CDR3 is CASSAGLAGYAETQYF. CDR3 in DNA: TGTGCCAGCAGTGCCGGACTAGCGGGGTACGCGGAGACCCAGTACTTC.

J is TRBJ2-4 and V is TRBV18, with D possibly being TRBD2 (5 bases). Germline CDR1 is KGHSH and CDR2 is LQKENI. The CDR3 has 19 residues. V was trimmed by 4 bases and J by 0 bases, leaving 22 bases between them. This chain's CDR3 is CASSHSPEADLLAKNIQYF. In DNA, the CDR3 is TGTGCCAGCTCACACTCCCCCGAAGCGGATTTGTTAGCCAAAAACATTCAGTACTTC.

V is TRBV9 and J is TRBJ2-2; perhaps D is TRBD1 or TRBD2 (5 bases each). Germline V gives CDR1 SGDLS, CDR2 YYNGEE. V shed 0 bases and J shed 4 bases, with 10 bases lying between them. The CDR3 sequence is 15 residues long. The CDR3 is CASSVEGTITGELFF. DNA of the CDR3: TGTGCCAGCAGCGTAGAAGGGACCATCACCGGGGAGCTGTTTTTT.

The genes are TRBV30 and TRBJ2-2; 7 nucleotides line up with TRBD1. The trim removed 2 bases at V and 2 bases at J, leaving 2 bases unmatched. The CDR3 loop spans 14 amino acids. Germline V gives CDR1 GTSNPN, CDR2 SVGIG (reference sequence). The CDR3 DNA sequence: TGTGCCTGGAGTCGACAGGGTAACACCGGGGAGCTGTTTTTT. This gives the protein CAWSRQGNTGELFF.

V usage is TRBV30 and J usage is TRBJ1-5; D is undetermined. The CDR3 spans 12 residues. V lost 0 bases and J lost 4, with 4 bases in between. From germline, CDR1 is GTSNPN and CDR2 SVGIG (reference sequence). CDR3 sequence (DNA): TGTGCCTGGAGTGTACAAAATCAGCCCCAGCATTTT. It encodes CAWSVQNQPQHF.

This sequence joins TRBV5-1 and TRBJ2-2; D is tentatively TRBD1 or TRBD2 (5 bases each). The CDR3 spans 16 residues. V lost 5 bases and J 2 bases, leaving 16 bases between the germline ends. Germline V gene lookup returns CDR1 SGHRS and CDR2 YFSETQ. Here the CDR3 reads CASSPRGRTNTGELFF. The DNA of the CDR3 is TGCGCCAGCAGTCCCCGGGGCCGGACCAACACCGGGGAGCTGTTTTTT.

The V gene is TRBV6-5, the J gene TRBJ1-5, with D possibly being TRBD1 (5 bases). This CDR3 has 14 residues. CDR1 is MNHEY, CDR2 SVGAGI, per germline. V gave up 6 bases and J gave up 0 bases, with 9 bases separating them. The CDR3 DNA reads TGTGCCAGCAGGGGGCTCTCTAGCAATCAGCCCCAGCATTTT. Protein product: CASRGLSSNQPQHF.

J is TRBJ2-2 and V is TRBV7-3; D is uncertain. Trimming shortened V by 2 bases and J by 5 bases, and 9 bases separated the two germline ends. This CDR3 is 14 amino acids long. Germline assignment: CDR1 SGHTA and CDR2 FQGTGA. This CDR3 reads CASSLHPETGELFF. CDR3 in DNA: TGTGCCAGCAGCTTACATCCGGAGACCGGGGAGCTGTTTTTT.

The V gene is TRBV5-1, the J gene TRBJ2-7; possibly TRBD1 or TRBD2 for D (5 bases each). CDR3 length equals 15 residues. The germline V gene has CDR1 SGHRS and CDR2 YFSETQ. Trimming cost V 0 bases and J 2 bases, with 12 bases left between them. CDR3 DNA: TGCGCCAGCAGCTTGGGGCTGGGGACGGCCTACGAGCAGTACTTC. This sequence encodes CASSLGLGTAYEQYF.

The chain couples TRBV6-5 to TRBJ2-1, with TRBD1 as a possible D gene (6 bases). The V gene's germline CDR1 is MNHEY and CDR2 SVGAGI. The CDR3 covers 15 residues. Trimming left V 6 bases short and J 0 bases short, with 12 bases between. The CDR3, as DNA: TGTGCCAGCAGCCGACAGGTTAGCTCCTACAATGAGCAGTTCTTC. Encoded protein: CASSRQVSSYNEQFF.

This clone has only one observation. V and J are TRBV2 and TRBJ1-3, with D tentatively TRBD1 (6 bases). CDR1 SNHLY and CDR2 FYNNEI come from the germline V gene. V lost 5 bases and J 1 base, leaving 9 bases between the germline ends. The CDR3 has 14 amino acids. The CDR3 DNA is TGTGCCAGCAGTCAACAGGGTTCTGGAAACACCATATATTTT. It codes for CASSQQGSGNTIYF.

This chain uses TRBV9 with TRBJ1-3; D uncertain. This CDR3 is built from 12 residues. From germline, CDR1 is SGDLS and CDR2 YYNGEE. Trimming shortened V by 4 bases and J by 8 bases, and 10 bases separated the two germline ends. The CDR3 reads CASSPRPHTIYF. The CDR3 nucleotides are TGTGCCAGCAGCCCCCGGCCCCACACCATATATTTT.

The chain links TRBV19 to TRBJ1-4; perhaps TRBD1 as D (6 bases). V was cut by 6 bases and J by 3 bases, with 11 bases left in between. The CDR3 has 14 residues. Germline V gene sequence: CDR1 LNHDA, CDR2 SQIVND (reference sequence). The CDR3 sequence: CASSSGAANEKLFF. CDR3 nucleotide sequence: TGTGCCAGTAGCTCGGGGGCGGCTAATGAAAAACTGTTTTTT.

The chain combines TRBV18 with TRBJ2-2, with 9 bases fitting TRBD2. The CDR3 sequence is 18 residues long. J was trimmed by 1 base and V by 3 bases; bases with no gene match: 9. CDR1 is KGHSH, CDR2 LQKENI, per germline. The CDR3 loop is CASSPSRGAGGNTGELFF. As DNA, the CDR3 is TGTGCCAGCTCACCCTCCCGCGGAGCGGGGGGGAACACCGGGGAGCTGTTTTTT.

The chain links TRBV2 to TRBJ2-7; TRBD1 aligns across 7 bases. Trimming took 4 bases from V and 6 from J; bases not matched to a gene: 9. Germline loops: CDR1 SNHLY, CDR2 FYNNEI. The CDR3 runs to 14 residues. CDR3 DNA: TGTGCCAGCAGTGGACAGGGCGGCCCACTCGAGCAGTACTTC. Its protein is CASSGQGGPLEQYF.

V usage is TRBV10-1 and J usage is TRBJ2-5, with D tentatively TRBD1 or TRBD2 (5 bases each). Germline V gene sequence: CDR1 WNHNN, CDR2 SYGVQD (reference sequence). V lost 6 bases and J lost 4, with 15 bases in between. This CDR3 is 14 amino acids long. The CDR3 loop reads CASSSVGDGETQYF. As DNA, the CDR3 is TGCGCCAGCAGCTCCGTAGGGGACGGAGAGACCCAGTACTTC.

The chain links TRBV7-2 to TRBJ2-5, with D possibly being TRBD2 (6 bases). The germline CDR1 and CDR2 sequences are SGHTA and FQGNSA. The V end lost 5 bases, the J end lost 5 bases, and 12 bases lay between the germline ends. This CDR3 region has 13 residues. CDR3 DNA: TGTGCCAGCAGCGCGGGATTTGGGGAGACCCAGTACTTC. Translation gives CASSAGFGETQYF.

The DNA of the CDR3 is TGCGCCAGCAGCGCGTACAGGGAAGGCGACGAGCAGTACTTC. Translated: CASSAYREGDEQYF. The V gene is TRBV5-1, the J gene TRBJ2-7; tentatively, D is TRBD1 (6 bases). Germline loops: CDR1 SGHRS, CDR2 YFSETQ. The CDR3 has 14 amino acids. Trimming stripped 4 bases from V and 5 bases from J, with 16 bases between.

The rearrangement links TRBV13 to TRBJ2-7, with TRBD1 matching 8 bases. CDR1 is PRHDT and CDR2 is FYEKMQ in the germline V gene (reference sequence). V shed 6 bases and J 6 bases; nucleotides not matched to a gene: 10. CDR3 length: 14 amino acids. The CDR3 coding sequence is TGTGCCAGCAGTTCCGGGACAGGTGAGCGCGAGCAGTACTTC. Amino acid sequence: CASSSGTGEREQYF.

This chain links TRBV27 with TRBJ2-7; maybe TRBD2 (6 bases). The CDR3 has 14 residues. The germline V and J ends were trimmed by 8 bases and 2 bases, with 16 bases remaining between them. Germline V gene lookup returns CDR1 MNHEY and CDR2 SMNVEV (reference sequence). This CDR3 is CASRPQGLPYEQYF. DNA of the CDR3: TGTGCCAGCCGGCCCCAGGGACTCCCCTACGAGCAGTACTTC.

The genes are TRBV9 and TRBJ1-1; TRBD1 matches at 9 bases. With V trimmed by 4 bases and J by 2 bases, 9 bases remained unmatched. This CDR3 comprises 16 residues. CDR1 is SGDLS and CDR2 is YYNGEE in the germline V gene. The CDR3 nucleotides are TGTGCCAGCAGCCCCTTGAGACAGGGGGGAAACACTGAAGCTTTCTTT. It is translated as CASSPLRQGGNTEAFF.

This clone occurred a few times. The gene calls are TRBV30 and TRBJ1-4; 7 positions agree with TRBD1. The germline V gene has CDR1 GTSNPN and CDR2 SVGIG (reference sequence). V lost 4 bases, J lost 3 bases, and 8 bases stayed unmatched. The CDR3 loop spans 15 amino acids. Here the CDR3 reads CAWTRRGGPNEKLFF. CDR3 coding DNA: TGTGCCTGGACCAGAAGAGGGGGCCCTAATGAAAAACTGTTTTTT.